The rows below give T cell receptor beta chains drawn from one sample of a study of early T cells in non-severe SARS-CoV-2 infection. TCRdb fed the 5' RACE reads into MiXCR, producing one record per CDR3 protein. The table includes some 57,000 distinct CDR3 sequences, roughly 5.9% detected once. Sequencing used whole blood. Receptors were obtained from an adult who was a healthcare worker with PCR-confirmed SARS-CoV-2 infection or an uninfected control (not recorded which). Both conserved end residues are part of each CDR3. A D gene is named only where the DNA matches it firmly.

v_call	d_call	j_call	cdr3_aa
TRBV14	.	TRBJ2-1	CASRLSLGNEQFF
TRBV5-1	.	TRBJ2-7	CASSLGGTAAYEQYF
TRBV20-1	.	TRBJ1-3	CSAPTGPPSGNTIYF
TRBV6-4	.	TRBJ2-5	CASSDYRLGETQYF
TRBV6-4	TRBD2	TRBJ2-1	CASSERGGSYNEQFF
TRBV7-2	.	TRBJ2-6	CASSPESSGANVLTF
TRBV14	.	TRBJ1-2	CASSQNRDNVNYGYTF
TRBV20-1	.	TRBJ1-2	CSARVGEGYTF
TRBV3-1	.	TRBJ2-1	CASSQPERKYNEQFF
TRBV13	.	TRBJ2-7	CASSLQQGLIYEQYF
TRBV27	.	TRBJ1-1	CASSPATLNTEAFF
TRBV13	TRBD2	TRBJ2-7	CASSSGLAGVPYEQYF
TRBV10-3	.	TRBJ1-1	CAISPRGDTEAFF
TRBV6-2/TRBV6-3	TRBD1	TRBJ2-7	CASSSGQWTYEQYF
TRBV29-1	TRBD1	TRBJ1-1	CSARTGATEAFF
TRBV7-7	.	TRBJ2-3	CASSLGAGMSTDTQYF
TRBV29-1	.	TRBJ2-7	CSVQGSSYEQYF
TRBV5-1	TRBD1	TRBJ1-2	CASSPWTGGDGYTF
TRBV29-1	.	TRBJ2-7	CSVVDRTVYEQYF
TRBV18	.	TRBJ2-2	CASSAADSNTGELFF
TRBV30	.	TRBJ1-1	CASGRSGASTEAFF
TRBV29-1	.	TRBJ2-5	CSVVQGETQYF
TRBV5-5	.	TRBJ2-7	CASSSRVEQYF
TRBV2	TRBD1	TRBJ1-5	CASNEGAVGQPQHF
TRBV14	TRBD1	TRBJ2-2	CASTRTGGGMGTGELFF
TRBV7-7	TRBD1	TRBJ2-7	CASSADRGSEQYF
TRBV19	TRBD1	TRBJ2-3	CASSTQGGSTDTQYF
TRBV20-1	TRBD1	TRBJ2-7	CSARDDRDSYEQYF
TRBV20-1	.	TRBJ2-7	CSAREGGTPRNEQYF
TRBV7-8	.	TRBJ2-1	CASSPKAASSYNEQFF
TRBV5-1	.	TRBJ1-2	CASSLSGNYGYTF
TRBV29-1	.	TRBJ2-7	CSVGGRGTREQYF
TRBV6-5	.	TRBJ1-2	CASSYSGDGYTF
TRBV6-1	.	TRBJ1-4	CASSGGGGPRKKLFF
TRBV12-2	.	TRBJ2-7	CASRLAPIYEQYF
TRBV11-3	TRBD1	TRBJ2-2	CASSQRDREKLFF